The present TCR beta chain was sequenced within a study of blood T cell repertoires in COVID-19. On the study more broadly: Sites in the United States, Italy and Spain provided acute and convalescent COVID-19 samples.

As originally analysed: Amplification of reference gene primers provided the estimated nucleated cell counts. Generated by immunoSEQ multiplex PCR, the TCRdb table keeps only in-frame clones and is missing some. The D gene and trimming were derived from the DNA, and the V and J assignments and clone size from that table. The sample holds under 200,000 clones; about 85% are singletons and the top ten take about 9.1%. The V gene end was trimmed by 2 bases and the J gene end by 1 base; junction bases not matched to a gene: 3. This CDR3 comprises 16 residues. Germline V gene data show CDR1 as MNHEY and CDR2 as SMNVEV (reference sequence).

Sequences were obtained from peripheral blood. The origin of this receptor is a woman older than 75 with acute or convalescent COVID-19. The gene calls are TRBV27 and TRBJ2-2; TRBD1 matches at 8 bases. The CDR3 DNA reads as TGTGCCAGCAGTTTACGGACAGGGATGAACACCGGGGAGCTGTTTTTT. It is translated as CASSLRTGMNTGELFF.